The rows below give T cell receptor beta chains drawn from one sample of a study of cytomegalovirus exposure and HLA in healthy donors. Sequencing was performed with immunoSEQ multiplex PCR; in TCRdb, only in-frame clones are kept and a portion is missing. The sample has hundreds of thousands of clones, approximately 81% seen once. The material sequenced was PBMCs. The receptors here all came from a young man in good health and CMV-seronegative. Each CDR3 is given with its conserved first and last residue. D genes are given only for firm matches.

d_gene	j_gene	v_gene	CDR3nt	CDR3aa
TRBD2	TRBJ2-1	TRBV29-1	TGCAGCGTTCCCCGACTAGCGTCCTACAATGAGCAGTTCTTC	CSVPRLASYNEQFF
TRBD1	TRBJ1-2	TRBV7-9	TGTGCCAGCAGCCAGTTGGGACAGGGGCTAGGTGGCTACACCTTC	CASSQLGQGLGGYTF
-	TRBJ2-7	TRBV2	TGTGCCAGCAGGCCCAGGGGTGGCAACTACGAGCAGTACTTC	CASRPRGGNYEQYF
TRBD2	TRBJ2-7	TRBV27	TGTGCCAGCAGTTTATTCTCTAGCGGGGGAACCTACGAGCAGTACTTC	CASSLFSSGGTYEQYF
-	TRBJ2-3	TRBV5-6	TGTGCCAGCAGCCCTAAAGGACAGAGCACAGATACGCAGTATTTT	CASSPKGQSTDTQYF
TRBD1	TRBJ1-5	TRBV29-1	TGCAGCGTCCAGGGGGCGGAACAGCCCCAGCATTTT	CSVQGAEQPQHF
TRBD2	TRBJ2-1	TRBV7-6	TGTGCCAGCAGCACAACTAGCGGGGGGATCTATGAGCAGTTCTTC	CASSTTSGGIYEQFF
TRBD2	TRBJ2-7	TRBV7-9	TGTGCCAGCGAGGGAGGGACTAGCGGGGACAAGCAGTACTTC	CASEGGTSGDKQYF
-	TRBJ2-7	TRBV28	TGTGCCAGCAGTTGGGGCAGCCCCTACGAGCAGTACTTC	CASSWGSPYEQYF
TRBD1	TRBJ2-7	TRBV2	TGTGCCAGCAGTGCTTGGGGGGGACAGGGTTCCCTCGAGCAGTACTTC	CASSAWGGQGSLEQYF
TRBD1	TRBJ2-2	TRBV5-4	TGTGCCACCCAGGGGGCCGGCACCGGGGAGCTGTTTTTT	CATQGAGTGELFF
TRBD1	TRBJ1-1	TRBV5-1	TGCGCCAGCAATCTGGACAGGGGGCGCGAAGCTTTCTTT	CASNLDRGREAFF
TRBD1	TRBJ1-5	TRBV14	TGTGCCAGCGGACAGGGGGTGGTCCATCAGCCCCAGCATTTT	CASGQGVVHQPQHF
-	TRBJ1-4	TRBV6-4	TGTGCCAGCGTTACAGGGAATCGCACTAATGAAAAACTGTTTTTT	CASVTGNRTNEKLFF